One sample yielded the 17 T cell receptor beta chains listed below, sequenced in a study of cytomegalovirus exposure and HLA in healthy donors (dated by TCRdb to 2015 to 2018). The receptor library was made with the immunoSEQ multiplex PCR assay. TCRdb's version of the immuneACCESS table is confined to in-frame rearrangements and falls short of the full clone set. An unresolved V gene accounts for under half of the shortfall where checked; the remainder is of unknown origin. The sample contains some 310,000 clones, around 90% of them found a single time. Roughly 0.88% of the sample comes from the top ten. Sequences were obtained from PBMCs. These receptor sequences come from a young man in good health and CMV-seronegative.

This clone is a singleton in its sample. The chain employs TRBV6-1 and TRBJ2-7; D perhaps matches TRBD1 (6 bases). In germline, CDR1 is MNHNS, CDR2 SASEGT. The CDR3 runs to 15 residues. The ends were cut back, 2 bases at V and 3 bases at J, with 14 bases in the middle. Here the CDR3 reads CASSESLLRGYEQYF. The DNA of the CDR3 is TGTGCCAGCAGTGAAAGTCTACTCAGGGGCTACGAGCAGTACTTC.

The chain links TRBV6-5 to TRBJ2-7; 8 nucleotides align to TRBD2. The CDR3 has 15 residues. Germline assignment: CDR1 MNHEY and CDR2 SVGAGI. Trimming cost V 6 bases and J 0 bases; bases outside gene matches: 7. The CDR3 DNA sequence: TGTGCCAGCAGCGGGGGGGGGCGGGCCTCCTACGAGCAGTACTTC. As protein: CASSGGGRASYEQYF.

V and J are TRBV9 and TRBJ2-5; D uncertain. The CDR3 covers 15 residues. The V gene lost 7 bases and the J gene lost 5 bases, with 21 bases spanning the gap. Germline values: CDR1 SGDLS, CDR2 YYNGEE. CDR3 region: CASVSAERSWETQYF. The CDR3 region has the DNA TGTGCCAGCGTCTCCGCGGAACGGAGTTGGGAGACCCAGTACTTC.

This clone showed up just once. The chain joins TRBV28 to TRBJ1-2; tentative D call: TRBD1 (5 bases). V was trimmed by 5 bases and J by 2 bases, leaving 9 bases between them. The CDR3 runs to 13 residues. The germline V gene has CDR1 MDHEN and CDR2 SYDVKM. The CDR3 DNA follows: TGTGCCAGCAGTATGGGGGGAAACTATGGCTACACCTTC. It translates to CASSMGGNYGYTF.

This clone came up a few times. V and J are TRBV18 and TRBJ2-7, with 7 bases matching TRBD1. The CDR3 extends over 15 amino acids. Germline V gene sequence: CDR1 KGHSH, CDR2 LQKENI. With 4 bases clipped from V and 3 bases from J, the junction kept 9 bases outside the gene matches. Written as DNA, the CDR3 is TGTGCCAGCTCACGAGGGGGCGATGGGATCTACGAGCAGTACTTC. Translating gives CASSRGGDGIYEQYF.

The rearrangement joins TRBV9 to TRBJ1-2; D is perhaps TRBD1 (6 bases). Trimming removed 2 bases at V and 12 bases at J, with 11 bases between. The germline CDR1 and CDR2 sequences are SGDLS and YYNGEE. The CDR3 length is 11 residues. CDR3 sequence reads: CASSVSGHHTF. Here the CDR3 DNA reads TGTGCCAGCAGCGTCTCGGGACACCACACCTTC.

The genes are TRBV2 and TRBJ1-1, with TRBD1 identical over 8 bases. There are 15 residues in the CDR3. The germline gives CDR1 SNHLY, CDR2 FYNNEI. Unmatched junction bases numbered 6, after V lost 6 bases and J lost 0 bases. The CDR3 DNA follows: TGTGCCAGCAGGCCCCAGGGGGCCATGAACACTGAAGCTTTCTTT. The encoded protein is CASRPQGAMNTEAFF.

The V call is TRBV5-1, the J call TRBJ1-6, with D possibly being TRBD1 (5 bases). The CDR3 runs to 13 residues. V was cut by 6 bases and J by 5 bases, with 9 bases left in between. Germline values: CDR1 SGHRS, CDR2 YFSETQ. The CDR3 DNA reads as TGCGCCAGCACCGAGACAGATAATTCACCCCTCCACTTT. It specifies CASTETDNSPLHF.

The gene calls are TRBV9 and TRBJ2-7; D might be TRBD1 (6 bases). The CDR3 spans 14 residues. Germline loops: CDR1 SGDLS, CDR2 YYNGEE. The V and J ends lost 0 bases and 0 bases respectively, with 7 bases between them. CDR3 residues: CASSVEDSSYEQYF. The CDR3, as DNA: TGTGCCAGCAGCGTAGAGGACAGCTCCTACGAGCAGTACTTC.

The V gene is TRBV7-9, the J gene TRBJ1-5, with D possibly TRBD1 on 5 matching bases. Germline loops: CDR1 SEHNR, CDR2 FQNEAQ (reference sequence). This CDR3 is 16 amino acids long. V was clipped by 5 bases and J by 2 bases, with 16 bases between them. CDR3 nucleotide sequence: TGTGCCAGCAGCGCCTCCCCGGGAGGGGGCAATCAGCCCCAGCATTTT. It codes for CASSASPGGGNQPQHF.

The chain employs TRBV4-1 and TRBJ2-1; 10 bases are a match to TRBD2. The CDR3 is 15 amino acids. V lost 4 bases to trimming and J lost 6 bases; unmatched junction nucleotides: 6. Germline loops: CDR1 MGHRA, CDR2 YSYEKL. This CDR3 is CASSPSGGASNEQFF. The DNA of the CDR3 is TGCGCCAGCAGCCCCAGCGGGGGGGCAAGCAATGAGCAGTTCTTC.

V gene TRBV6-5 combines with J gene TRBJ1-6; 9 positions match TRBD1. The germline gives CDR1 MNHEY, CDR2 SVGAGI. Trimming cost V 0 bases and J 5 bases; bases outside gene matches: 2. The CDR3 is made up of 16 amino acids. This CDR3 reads CASSYSRQGDNSPLHF. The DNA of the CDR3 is TGTGCCAGCAGTTACTCGAGACAGGGGGATAATTCACCCCTCCACTTT.

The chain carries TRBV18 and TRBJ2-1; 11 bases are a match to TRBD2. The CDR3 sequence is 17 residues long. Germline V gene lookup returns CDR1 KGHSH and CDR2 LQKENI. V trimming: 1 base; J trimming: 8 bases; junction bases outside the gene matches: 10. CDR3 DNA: TGTGCCAGCTCACCACGTAGCGGGGGGGCGCTCCGAGATGAGCAGTTCTTC. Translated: CASSPRSGGALRDEQFF.

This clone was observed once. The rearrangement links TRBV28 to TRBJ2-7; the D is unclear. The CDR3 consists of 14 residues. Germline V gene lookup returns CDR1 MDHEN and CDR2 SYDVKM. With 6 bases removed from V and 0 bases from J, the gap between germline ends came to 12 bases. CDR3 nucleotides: TGTGCCAGCAGCACCCCATGGGCCTCCTACGAGCAGTACTTC. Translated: CASSTPWASYEQYF.

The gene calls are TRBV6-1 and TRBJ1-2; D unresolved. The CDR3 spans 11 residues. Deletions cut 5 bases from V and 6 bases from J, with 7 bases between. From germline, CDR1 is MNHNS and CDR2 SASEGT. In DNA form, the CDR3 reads TGTGCCAGCAGTTACGGGGATGGCTACACCTTC. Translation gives CASSYGDGYTF.

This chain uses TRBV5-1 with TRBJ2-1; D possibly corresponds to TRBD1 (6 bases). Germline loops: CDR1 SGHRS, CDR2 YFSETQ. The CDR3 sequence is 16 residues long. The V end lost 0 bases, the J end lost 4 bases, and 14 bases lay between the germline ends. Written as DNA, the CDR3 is TGCGCCAGCAGCTTGGGACAGGTAACCACTTACAATGAGCAGTTCTTC. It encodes CASSLGQVTTYNEQFF.

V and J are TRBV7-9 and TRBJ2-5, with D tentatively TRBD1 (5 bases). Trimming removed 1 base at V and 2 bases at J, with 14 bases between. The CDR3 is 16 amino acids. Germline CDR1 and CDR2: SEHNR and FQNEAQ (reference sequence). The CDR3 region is CASSLDLGQGQETQYF. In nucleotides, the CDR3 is TGTGCCAGCAGCTTAGACCTCGGCCAGGGTCAAGAGACCCAGTACTTC.